The clone carrying this T cell receptor (beta chain) was detected only a few times. Its target is not known. This sample is drawn from a study of beta chain features in type 1 diabetes. The isolated RNA, all of it, was reverse transcribed, so expressed TCRB transcripts were what got sequenced. Clones were read by immunoSEQ multiplex PCR, and TCRdb kept only the in-frame ones, dropping some. The profile shows a few hundred thousand clones, 7.5% to 10% of them singletons. Sorting that relied on CD45RO/CCR7/CD25/CD127/CD95/CD27 yielded CD4+ naive, central memory, regulatory and stem cell-like memory cells. Purity (above 95%) was reached by all sorted populations. General observations from the study: Still unanswered here is whether HLA type influences TCRB rearrangement. Diminished insertions and augmented deletions at VDJ junctions characterized type 1 diabetes patients.

The sequence derives from a woman between 18 and 30 years old in good health. The sample taken for sequencing was naive CD4+ T cells from blood.

CDR3 sequence (DNA): TGTGCCAGTAGTATAGTCGGGAAGGGTGGTCAGCCCCAGCATTTT. Protein sequence: CASSIVGKGGQPQHF. The chain carries TRBV19 and TRBJ1-5; unclear D gene. The germline V and J ends were trimmed by 1 base and 6 bases, with 13 bases remaining between them. From germline, CDR1 is LNHDA and CDR2 SQIVND (reference sequence). The CDR3 is 15 residues long.